These 30 T cell receptor beta chains share one sample of origin, sequenced in a study of cytomegalovirus exposure and HLA in healthy donors. Amplification used 60 Vbeta primers and 13 Jbeta primers. Clones were read by immunoSEQ multiplex PCR, and TCRdb kept only the in-frame ones, dropping some. The sample includes 150,000 to 200,000 clones, 60% to 80% seen only once; the top ten take over 10%. Material: PBMCs. These receptors originate from a woman between 45 and 60 years old in good health and CMV-seropositive.

The chain uses TRBV18 and TRBJ2-1, with D possibly TRBD2 on 6 matching bases. The germline gives CDR1 KGHSH, CDR2 LQKENI. This CDR3 comprises 15 residues. V was clipped by 3 bases and J by 7 bases, with 16 bases between them. The CDR3 nucleotides read TGTGCCAGCTCACCGAAAACGGGGGACGGAAATGAGCAGTTCTTC. Protein sequence: CASSPKTGDGNEQFF.

This clone appeared once. This sequence joins TRBV12-5 and TRBJ1-5; D might be TRBD1 (5 bases). Germline CDR1 LGHNT, CDR2 FRNRAP. V lost 1 base to trimming and J lost 3 bases, with 13 bases between them. The CDR3 has 16 residues. Here the CDR3 reads CASGLDLGGTNQPQHF. DNA for the CDR3: TGTGCTAGTGGTTTGGACTTGGGGGGAACCAATCAGCCCCAGCATTTT.

This clone has only one observation. One junction end does not reproduce the germline sequence, and a read error may be involved. The rearrangement joins TRBV5-4 to TRBJ2-1; 10 nucleotides match TRBD2. The CDR3 is made up of 15 amino acids. Germline lookup yields CDR1 SGHNT and CDR2 YYREEE (reference sequence). The CDR3 is CASSLDSGGADEQFF. CDR3 DNA sequence: TGTGCCAGCAGTTTGGACAGCGGGGGGGCAGATGAGCAGTTCTTC.

This sequence joins TRBV5-4 and TRBJ2-7; 7 bases are a match to TRBD1. Germline trimming cut 4 bases from V and 5 bases from J; bases unmatched to any gene: 3. Germline V gene data show CDR1 as SGHNT and CDR2 as YYREEE (reference sequence). This CDR3 has 12 amino acids. The CDR3 bases are TGTGCCAGCAGCCGACAGGGCCACGAGCAGTACTTC. This encodes CASSRQGHEQYF.

V gene TRBV10-1 combines with J gene TRBJ1-5; 9 nucleotides match TRBD1. This CDR3 comprises 17 residues. Unmatched junction bases numbered 8, after V lost 5 bases and J lost 0 bases. The germline V gene has CDR1 WNHNN and CDR2 SYGVQD (reference sequence). The CDR3 sequence: CASSPSDRGVSNQPQHF. The CDR3 region has the DNA TGCGCCAGCAGTCCCTCGGACAGGGGCGTTAGCAATCAGCCCCAGCATTTT.

This clone was detected only a few times. V gene TRBV10-1 combines with J gene TRBJ1-6; D call uncertain. Germline values: CDR1 WNHNN, CDR2 SYGVQD (reference sequence). This CDR3 region has 13 residues. The V gene lost 3 bases and the J gene lost 8 bases, with 8 bases spanning the gap. In nucleotides, the CDR3 is TGCGCCAGCAGTGATGGAGTTGATTCACCCCTCCACTTT. This sequence encodes CASSDGVDSPLHF.

The rearrangement joins TRBV14 to TRBJ1-2; 11 positions agree with TRBD1. The CDR3 extends over 15 amino acids. Losses at the gene ends were 0 bases for V and 7 bases for J; bases not matched to a gene: 4. Germline V lookup: CDR1 SGHDN, CDR2 FVKESK. CDR3 in DNA: TGTGCCAGCAGCCAAGAATGGACAGGGGGCTTTGGCTACACCTTC. Its translation: CASSQEWTGGFGYTF.

The chain has TRBV5-1 and TRBJ2-7, with no clear D. Germline V gene lookup returns CDR1 SGHRS and CDR2 YFSETQ. Trimming pared 4 bases from V and 0 bases from J, leaving 8 bases between. The CDR3 sequence is 13 residues long. CDR3 sequence: CASSPPSSYEQYF. CDR3 sequence (DNA): TGCGCCAGCAGCCCTCCTTCCTCCTACGAGCAGTACTTC. Together with reference TRBV5-1 and TRBJ2-7, the CDR3 gives the full variable domain: KAGVTQTPRYLIKTRGQQVTLSCSPISGHRSVSWYQQTPGQGLQFLFEYFSETQRNKGNFPGRFSGRQFSNSRSEMNVSTLELGDSALYLCASSPPSSYEQYFGPGTRLTVT.

The chain employs TRBV5-1 and TRBJ2-3; 13 bases are shared with TRBD2. Germline CDR1 and CDR2: SGHRS and YFSETQ. The CDR3 totals 18 residues. Germline trimming cut 4 bases from V and 1 base from J; bases unmatched to any gene: 9. CDR3 region: CASSPRLAGGWGTDTQYF. In DNA form, the CDR3 reads TGCGCCAGCAGCCCCAGACTAGCGGGGGGTTGGGGCACAGATACGCAGTATTTT.

This chain uses TRBV6-6 with TRBJ1-2, with D uncertain. V was shortened by 5 bases and J by 3 bases, with 10 bases between the two germline ends. The CDR3 has 13 amino acids. The germline V gene has CDR1 MNHNY and CDR2 SVGAGI (reference sequence). CDR3 in amino acids: CASSRSRDYGYTF. The CDR3 bases are TGTGCCAGCAGTAGGAGCAGAGACTATGGCTACACCTTC.

This chain joins TRBV6-1 and TRBJ1-5; D uncertain. Germline V gene data show CDR1 as MNHNS and CDR2 as SASEGT. Between the trimmed V and J ends, which lost 3 bases and 9 bases, there was a span of 12 bases. The CDR3 runs to 13 residues. The CDR3 DNA follows: TGTGCCAGCAGTGACCGGGGAAGTCTGCCCCAGCATTTT. Its protein product is CASSDRGSLPQHF.

This clone has only a few counts. The CDR3 region has the DNA TGTGCCACGGTCGGCACAGGGTATGGCTACACCTTC. The encoded protein is CATVGTGYGYTF. The chain recombines TRBV19 with TRBJ1-2, with D maybe TRBD1 (6 bases). Looked up from germline, CDR1 is LNHDA and CDR2 is SQIVND (reference sequence). This CDR3 has 12 amino acids. V dropped 10 bases and J dropped 5 bases, with 14 bases sitting between them.

The V and J genes are TRBV7-9 and TRBJ1-2; D is perhaps TRBD1 (6 bases). CDR3 length equals 13 residues. The V and J ends lost 4 bases and 2 bases respectively, with 8 bases between them. CDR1 is SEHNR and CDR2 is FQNEAQ in the germline V gene (reference sequence). CDR3 loop: CASSSTGNYGYTF. The CDR3 nucleotides read TGTGCCAGCAGCTCCACAGGGAACTATGGCTACACCTTC.

This clone was recorded a few times. The genes are TRBV6-6 and TRBJ2-5, with D possibly being TRBD1 (5 bases). CDR1 and CDR2 (germline): MNHNY, SVGAGI (reference sequence). V dropped 6 bases and J dropped 9 bases, with 14 bases sitting between them. There are 12 residues in the CDR3. CDR3 bases: TGTGCCAGCAGCCAGGGATATGCGGCCCAGTACTTC. Translated: CASSQGYAAQYF.

V is TRBV2 and J is TRBJ1-4, with D perhaps TRBD1 (6 bases). Germline V lookup: CDR1 SNHLY, CDR2 FYNNEI. The CDR3 totals 16 residues. V was shortened by 0 bases and J by 4 bases, with 12 bases between the two germline ends. CDR3 DNA sequence: TGTGCCAGCAGTGAAGCGGGGGGGGCCCTTAATGAAAAACTGTTTTTT. This translates into CASSEAGGALNEKLFF.

The chain employs TRBV7-8 and TRBJ1-3; 7 bases map to TRBD1. V was pared by 3 bases and J by 3 bases, with 2 bases of the junction left unmatched. The length of the CDR3 is 14 residues. Germline CDR1 is SGHVS and CDR2 is FQNEAQ. The CDR3 DNA reads as TGTGCCAGCAGCTTCGGGACAGTTGGAAACACCATATATTTT. Its translation: CASSFGTVGNTIYF.

The gene calls are TRBV10-2 and TRBJ2-1, with a possible D match to TRBD1 (6 bases). The CDR3 sequence is 16 residues long. Trimming shortened V by 3 bases and J by 1 base, and 13 bases separated the two germline ends. Germline loops: CDR1 WSHSY, CDR2 SAAADI. The CDR3 sequence is CASSDLGTFSYNEQFF. CDR3 nucleotides: TGCGCCAGCAGTGACCTTGGGACATTTTCCTACAATGAGCAGTTCTTC.

J is TRBJ2-3 and V is TRBV5-6; D call uncertain. The CDR3 sequence is 15 residues long. Deletions cut 2 bases from V and 0 bases from J, with 10 bases between. Looked up from germline, CDR1 is SGHDT and CDR2 is YYEEEE. CDR3 protein: CASSFRAGSTDTQYF. The CDR3 DNA reads TGTGCCAGCAGCTTTAGAGCAGGAAGCACAGATACGCAGTATTTT.

This clone was recorded once. The chain couples TRBV18 to TRBJ2-1; a weak D match, TRBD2 (6 bases). Per germline, CDR1 KGHSH and CDR2 LQKENI. Trimming removed 3 bases at V and 0 bases at J, with 12 bases between. The CDR3 totals 16 residues. The CDR3, as DNA: TGTGCCAGCTCACCGTCGGCGGGGAGCTCCTACAATGAGCAGTTCTTC. Translated, it gives CASSPSAGSSYNEQFF.

The chain is built from TRBV29-1 and TRBJ1-1, with D perhaps TRBD1 (6 bases). In germline, CDR1 is SQVTM, CDR2 ANQGSEA. The CDR3 runs to 12 residues. Trimming took 5 bases from V and 10 from J, leaving 17 bases between them. CDR3 coding DNA: TGCAGCGTTCGGGGAACAGGGATTATAGCTTTCTTT. Translated, it gives CSVRGTGIIAFF.

The chain has TRBV5-4 and TRBJ2-3; a possible D gene is TRBD2 (6 bases). The V gene lost 7 bases and the J gene lost 1 base, with 7 bases spanning the gap. Germline loops: CDR1 SGHNT, CDR2 YYREEE (reference sequence). The CDR3 runs to 12 residues. The CDR3 sequence: CASGEGTDTQYF. The CDR3 DNA sequence: TGTGCCAGCGGGGAGGGCACAGATACGCAGTATTTT.

The CDR3 region is CASSIRDRGRGETQYF. CDR3 bases: TGTGCCAGCAGCATCCGGGACAGGGGGCGCGGGGAGACCCAGTACTTC. This chain uses TRBV5-5 with TRBJ2-5, with TRBD1 identical over 12 bases. CDR1 is SGHKS, CDR2 YYEKEE, per germline (reference sequence). The V gene end was trimmed by 4 bases and the J gene end by 5 bases; junction bases not matched to a gene: 9. This CDR3 spans 16 amino acids.

The CDR3: CASRGQGYNEQFF. In nucleotides, the CDR3 is TGTGCCAGCCGTGGACAGGGGTACAATGAGCAGTTCTTC. This rearrangement joins TRBV7-9 to TRBJ2-1; 9 bases map to TRBD1. This CDR3 spans 13 amino acids. Trimming cost V 8 bases and J 4 bases; bases outside gene matches: 3. CDR1 SEHNR and CDR2 FQNEAQ come from the germline V gene (reference sequence). The full variable domain, rest sourced from reference TRBV7-9 and TRBJ2-1, is DTGVSQNPRHKITKRGQNVTFRCDPISEHNRLYWYRQTLGQGPEFLTYFQNEAQLEKSRLLSDRFSAERPKGSFSTLEIQRTEQGDSAMYLCASRGQGYNEQFFGPGTRLTVL.

The chain joins TRBV19 to TRBJ2-5; possible D gene TRBD1, 6 bases. From germline, CDR1 is LNHDA and CDR2 SQIVND (reference sequence). The V gene lost 8 bases and the J gene lost 1 base, with 17 bases spanning the gap. There are 15 residues in the CDR3. CDR3 protein: CASSPGHTIQETQYF. DNA of the CDR3: TGTGCCAGTTCTCCGGGACATACCATCCAAGAGACCCAGTACTTC.

This clone was found once. CDR3 sequence reads: CASSQDGRGNEQFF. In DNA form, the CDR3 reads TGCGCCAGCAGCCAAGACGGCCGCGGGAATGAGCAGTTCTTC. The chain couples TRBV4-1 to TRBJ2-1; TRBD2 is a possible D gene (5 bases). Trimming left V 0 bases short and J 7 bases short, with 10 bases between. Germline V CDR1 and CDR2: MGHRA, YSYEKL. CDR3 size: 14 residues.

The rearrangement links TRBV5-1 to TRBJ1-1; TRBD1 agrees at 7 bases. Germline V gene sequence: CDR1 SGHRS, CDR2 YFSETQ. This CDR3 is 13 amino acids long. The trim removed 5 bases at V and 7 bases at J, leaving 8 bases unmatched. The chain's CDR3 is CASSLQQGSEAFF. CDR3 sequence (DNA): TGCGCCAGCAGTCTCCAACAGGGGAGTGAAGCTTTCTTT.

The chain couples TRBV6-1 to TRBJ2-7; D remains ambiguous. The ends were cut back, 7 bases at V and 4 bases at J, with 8 bases in the middle. The length of the CDR3 is 11 residues. In germline, CDR1 is MNHNS, CDR2 SASEGT. The CDR3 loop is CASTRRYEQYF. The CDR3 DNA reads as TGTGCCAGCACCCGGAGATACGAGCAGTACTTC.

The rearrangement uses TRBV2 and TRBJ1-6; no definite D call. Germline V gene data show CDR1 as SNHLY and CDR2 as FYNNEI. Trimming removed 2 bases from V and 8 bases from J, with 10 bases in between. The CDR3 runs 14 residues. The DNA for the CDR3 is TGTGCCAGCAGTGAATCCGAAGGAGATTCACCCCTCCACTTT. It is translated as CASSESEGDSPLHF. The full variable domain, in which reference TRBV2 and TRBJ1-6 provide the parts outside the CDR3, is EPEVTQTPSHQVTQMGQEVILRCVPISNHLYFYWYRQILGQKVEFLVSFYNNEISEKSEIFDDQFSVERPDGSNFTLKIRSTKLEDSAMYFCASSESEGDSPLHFGNGTRLTVT.

This rearrangement joins TRBV19 to TRBJ2-7; 11 positions match TRBD1. Germline CDR1 and CDR2: LNHDA and SQIVND (reference sequence). V dropped 9 bases and J dropped 4; count of bases not matched to a gene: 5. The CDR3 spans 13 residues. As DNA, the CDR3 is TGTGCCAGCTCCGGGACAGGGGGTTACGAGCAGTACTTC. Encoded protein: CASSGTGGYEQYF.

Details on this clone: Relative to the germline gene, one junction end is altered; a read error may explain this. CDR3 nucleotides: TGTTCCAGCAGCTTAGTTCGGGGTGCTACGAACACCGGGGAGCTGTTTTTT. Residues: CSSSLVRGATNTGELFF. The J gene is TRBJ2-2, the V gene TRBV7-9; the D gene is possibly TRBD2 (5 bases). Germline-derived CDR1 and CDR2 are SEHNR and FQNEAQ (reference sequence). The CDR3 runs 17 residues.